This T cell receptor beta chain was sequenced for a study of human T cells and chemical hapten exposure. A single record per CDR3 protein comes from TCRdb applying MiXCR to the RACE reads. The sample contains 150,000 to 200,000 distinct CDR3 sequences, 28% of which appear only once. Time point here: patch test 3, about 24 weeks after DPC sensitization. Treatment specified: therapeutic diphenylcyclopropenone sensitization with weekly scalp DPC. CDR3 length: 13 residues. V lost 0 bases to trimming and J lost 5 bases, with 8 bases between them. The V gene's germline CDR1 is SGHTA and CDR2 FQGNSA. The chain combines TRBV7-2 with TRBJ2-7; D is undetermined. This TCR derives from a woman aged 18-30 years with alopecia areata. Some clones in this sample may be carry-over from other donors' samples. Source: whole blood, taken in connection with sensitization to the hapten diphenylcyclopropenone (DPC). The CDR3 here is CASSLATWDEQYF. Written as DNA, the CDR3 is TGTGCCAGCAGCTTAGCAACCTGGGACGAGCAGTACTTC.